This TCR beta chain was sequenced for a study of T-cell reconstitution after alpha-beta-depleted transplantation in children. Findings of the study overall: Approximately two months post-transplant, alpha-beta T cells reportedly originated from several hundred expanded graft clones. At the one-year point after transplant, T-cell counts and TCRbeta diversity were found to come mostly from T cells that had been newly produced. There were some patients whose high TCRbeta diversity at day 60 came from surviving recipient T cells and thymic progenitors.

This clonotype has at least ten counts. Its matching antigen is unknown. The ends were cut back, 5 bases at V and 4 bases at J, with 15 bases in the middle. This CDR3 spans 14 amino acids. CDR1 is MDHEN, CDR2 SYDVKM, per germline. Library preparation (for TCRbeta) was performed with unique molecular identifiers. Each CDR3 protein is one row after TCRdb ran MiXCR on the PCR reads. There are about 580,000 distinct CDR3 sequences in the sample; roughly 23% occur only once, and roughly 15% lies in the top ten. The rearrangement joins TRBV28 to TRBJ2-7; D possibly matches TRBD1 or TRBD2 (5 bases each). The sequence derives from a boy in the first two years of life who had a stem cell transplant for acute myeloid leukemia, so the T cells may come from the graft donor. Sample: PBMCs, mostly from graft donor cells, taken 360 days after TCRalphabeta/CD19-depleted stem cell transplant. The CDR3 coding sequence is TGTGCCAGCAGTGATACGGGACCTACATACGAGCAGTACGTC. Amino acid sequence: CASSDTGPTYEQYV.